Listed below are T cell receptor beta chains from one sample, sequenced in a study of shared clonotypes between healthy human individuals. Assay: immunoSEQ multiplex PCR; the TCRdb copy retains only in-frame clones and omits some. The table has approximately 1.5 million clones, just under 99% seen once. Material: naive CD4+ T cells sorted from blood. These receptors were taken from a man aged 30 to 39 in good health. Both conserved end residues are part of each CDR3. Fields, in order: J gene, V gene, D gene, CDR3 DNA, CDR3 protein. The D gene is left open where the match is weak.

>TRBJ2-7|TRBV4-1|TRBD1
TGCGCCAGCAGCCTGGGACAGATCTACGAGCAGTACTTC
CASSLGQIYEQYF
>TRBJ2-4|TRBV5-1|.
TGCGCCAGCAGCGGTGTACAGGGTGACATTCAGTACTTC
CASSGVQGDIQYF
>TRBJ2-1|TRBV11-3|TRBD2
TGTGCCAGCAGCTCCGGACTAGCGGAAGGCTACAATGAGCAGTTCTTC
CASSSGLAEGYNEQFF
>TRBJ2-1|TRBV5-6|TRBD1
TGTGCCAGCAGCTTGGTAAGGACAGGCTCCTACAATGAGCAGTTCTTC
CASSLVRTGSYNEQFF
>TRBJ2-7|TRBV7-7|.
TGTGCTAGCAGCTTAGGCCTTAGCTCCTACGAGCAGTACTTC
CASSLGLSSYEQYF
>TRBJ2-1|TRBV7-6|TRBD2
TGTGCCAGCAGCTTAGCCGGGGGGGTAATAAACAATGAGCAGTTCTTC
CASSLAGGVINNEQFF
>TRBJ2-3|TRBV20-1|.
TGCAGTGTGGGACGCACAGATACGCAGTATTTT
CSVGRTDTQYF
>TRBJ2-3|TRBV10-3|.
TGTGCCACCGGGGCGCAGACTATCACGGGAGATACGCAGTATTTT
CATGAQTITGDTQYF
>TRBJ1-4|TRBV5-1|TRBD1
TGCGCCAGCACCTCGGGACAGCCTAATGAAAAACTGTTTTTT
CASTSGQPNEKLFF
>TRBJ1-4|TRBV28|.
TGTGCCAGCAGTCCACCAGTACCTGAAAAACTGTTTTTT
CASSPPVPEKLFF
>TRBJ1-4|TRBV4-1|.
TGCGCCAGCAGCCAAGATCCACAGGATAATGAAAAACTGTTTTTT
CASSQDPQDNEKLFF
>TRBJ1-2|TRBV2|.
TGTGCCAGCATTTGGGACTTCTATGGCTACACCTTC
CASIWDFYGYTF
>TRBJ2-1|TRBV11-2|TRBD2
TGTGCCAGCAGCTTCAGGCGGGAGGGATTAATGAATGAGCAGTTCTTC
CASSFRREGLMNEQFF
>TRBJ2-6|TRBV9|TRBD2
TGTGCCAGCAGCGCCCGTAGCGGGACCCTCTCTGGGGCCAACGTCCTGACTTTC
CASSARSGTLSGANVLTF
>TRBJ1-5|TRBV7-8|.
TGTGCCAGCAGCTTATTGAGAGTTGATAGCAATCAGCCCCAGCATTTT
CASSLLRVDSNQPQHF
>TRBJ2-2|TRBV7-9|.
TGTGCCAGCAGCTTAGCAGCAAACACCGGGGAGCTGTTTTTT
CASSLAANTGELFF
>TRBJ2-4|TRBV5-1|.
TGCGCCAGCAGCCCCGGGGACGTAGCGTACATTCAGTACTTC
CASSPGDVAYIQYF
>TRBJ1-1|TRBV19|.
TGTGCCAGTTTGGCCGGGGGGCGCAGGGACACTGAAGCTTTCTTT
CASLAGGRRDTEAFF
>TRBJ2-1|TRBV5-1|.
TGCGCCAGCAGCTTGGGTAGTCAGGTCTACAATGAGCAGTTCTTC
CASSLGSQVYNEQFF
>TRBJ2-3|TRBV6-1|TRBD1
TGTGCCAGCAGTGTTGACAGGGTGGTAACAGATACGCAGTATTTT
CASSVDRVVTDTQYF
>TRBJ1-2|TRBV6-5|.
TGTGCCAGCGGCCGACTTTATGGCTACACCTTC
CASGRLYGYTF
>TRBJ2-1|TRBV5-1|TRBD2
TGCGCCAGCAGCTTGGGGCCCCAGCGGGGGGGCGATGAGCAGTTCTTC
CASSLGPQRGGDEQFF
>TRBJ2-2|TRBV5-4|.
TGTGCCAGCAGCTTCGGGGAGGCCGGGGAGCTGTTTTTT
CASSFGEAGELFF
>TRBJ2-7|TRBV11-1|TRBD1
TGTGCCAGCAGCTTAGAAACAGGGGGCTTTTCCGAGCAGTACTTC
CASSLETGGFSEQYF
>TRBJ2-5|TRBV5-1|.
TGCGCCAGCGGACTTGACTCTGGAACCGGCACCCAGTACTTC
CASGLDSGTGTQYF
>TRBJ2-7|TRBV5-4|TRBD2
TGTGCCAGCAGCTCGCAGCGGGAGTACACCTACGAGCAGTACTTC
CASSSQREYTYEQYF
>TRBJ1-2|TRBV9|.
TGTGCCAGCAGCGAGGGAGATGGCTACACCTTC
CASSEGDGYTF